These T cell receptor beta chains were read from a single sample in a study of T cells after posttransplantation cyclophosphamide. The data were produced by immunoSEQ multiplex PCR, yet TCRdb's version contains in-frame clones alone and is incomplete. The sample is made up of around 2,900 clones, none counted only once. The sequences come from PBMCs, collected after allogeneic stem cell transplant with posttransplant cyclophosphamide. These receptors all stem from a female patient over 55 who received an allogeneic stem cell transplant from a related donor and was CMV-positive. Some T cells may trace back to the graft donor. Both conserved end residues are part of each CDR3. The order of the fields is D gene, V gene, J gene, clone size, CDR3 protein, CDR3 DNA. The D gene is left open where the match is weak. The size of a clone is reported for some rows only, either as once, few or many, or as a class for expanded clones.

NA,TRBV19,TRBJ2-1,medium-sized,CASSIVNRDTEQFF,TGTGCCAGTAGTATAGTTAACAGGGACACTGAGCAGTTCTTC
NA,TRBV10-3,TRBJ1-1,many,CAISDTLSRGTEAFF,TGTGCCATCAGTGATACGTTGTCCAGGGGCACTGAAGCTTTCTTT
NA,TRBV19,TRBJ2-7,many,CASSKGQGSYEQYF,TGTGCCAGTAGTAAGGGGCAGGGGAGTTACGAGCAGTACTTC
NA,TRBV6-4,TRBJ1-2,NA,CASSPQGHGYTF,TGTGCCAGCAGTCCACAGGGTCATGGCTACACCTTC
NA,TRBV4-3,TRBJ1-1,medium-sized,CASSLTGRTEAFF,TGCGCCAGCAGCCTTACAGGGAGAACTGAAGCTTTCTTT
TRBD2,TRBV30,TRBJ2-6,few,CAWSVRTSGGSAGANVLTF,TGTGCCTGGAGTGTACGAACTAGCGGGGGGTCAGCTGGGGCCAACGTCCTGACTTTC
NA,TRBV15,TRBJ2-7,many,CATSRDQGGTEQYF,TGTGCCACCAGCAGAGATCAGGGAGGAACCGAGCAGTACTTC
TRBD1,TRBV2,TRBJ1-1,many,CASRQGEYTEAFF,TGTGCCAGCAGGCAGGGGGAGTACACTGAAGCTTTCTTT
TRBD2,TRBV28,TRBJ2-7,many,CATRLAGGEQYF,TGTGCCACCAGACTAGCGGGGGGCGAGCAGTACTTC
TRBD1,TRBV7-9,TRBJ2-1,large,CASSDRTGSLYNEQFF,TGTGCCAGCAGCGACCGGACAGGCAGCCTCTACAATGAGCAGTTCTTC
NA,TRBV11-2,TRBJ2-7,many,CASSLGGRWLDEQYF,TGTGCCAGCAGCCTCGGGGGGCGCTGGTTGGACGAGCAGTACTTC
TRBD1,TRBV15,TRBJ1-4,many,CATSSLDRGSEKLFF,TGTGCCACCAGCAGCCTGGACAGGGGAAGTGAAAAACTGTTTTTT
NA,TRBV30,TRBJ1-1,many,CAWSVQSTGRTEAFF,TGTGCCTGGAGCGTTCAATCTACAGGGCGGACTGAAGCTTTCTTT
NA,TRBV28,TRBJ2-1,NA,CASRDSSNEQFF,TGTGCCAGCAGGGACAGTTCCAATGAGCAGTTCTTC
NA,TRBV7-8,TRBJ2-3,many,CASSLDSTDTQYF,TGTGCCAGCAGTCTAGATAGCACAGATACGCAGTATTTT
NA,TRBV28,TRBJ1-2,medium-sized,CASSSGTGLYGYTF,TGTGCCAGCAGTTCTGGTACAGGGCTTTATGGCTACACCTTC
NA,TRBV11-2,TRBJ1-1,many,CASSLHSGPTEAFF,TGTGCCAGCAGCCTTCATTCAGGTCCCACTGAAGCTTTCTTT
NA,TRBV5-4,TRBJ2-1,medium-sized,CASSRRGAGNEQFF,TGTGCCAGCAGCCGGAGGGGTGCAGGCAATGAGCAGTTCTTC
NA,TRBV6-1,TRBJ1-2,many,CASSELEGAGGYTF,TGTGCCAGCAGTGAGCTTGAAGGGGCTGGTGGCTACACCTTC
TRBD2,TRBV6-2/TRBV6-3,TRBJ2-2,NA,CASRRPGLAVSAGELFF,TGTGCCAGCAGAAGACCGGGACTAGCGGTATCGGCCGGGGAGCTGTTTTTT
NA,TRBV2,TRBJ2-7,many,CASREGSSYEQYF,TGTGCCAGCAGGGAGGGGAGTTCCTACGAGCAGTACTTC
NA,TRBV27,TRBJ1-2,many,CASSPPGGGYGYTF,TGTGCCAGCAGTCCTCCGGGGGGCGGATATGGCTACACCTTC
NA,TRBV7-2,TRBJ2-5,many,CASSPGLEASQYF,TGTGCCAGCAGCCCCGGACTGGAAGCGTCCCAGTACTTC
NA,TRBV5-4,TRBJ2-1,many,CASSQGPPLTYNEQFF,TGTGCCAGCAGCCAGGGGCCACCGTTAACCTACAATGAGCAGTTCTTC
NA,TRBV12-3/TRBV12-4,TRBJ1-2,many,CASSRTVANYGYTF,TGTGCCAGCAGTAGGACAGTAGCTAACTATGGCTACACCTTC
TRBD1,TRBV5-6,TRBJ1-4,NA,CASSLTGATNEKLFF,TGTGCCAGCAGCTTAACAGGGGCAACTAATGAAAAACTGTTTTTT
NA,TRBV11-3,TRBJ2-2,many,CASSSRLRANTGELFF,TGTGCCAGCAGCTCCCGACTACGCGCGAACACCGGGGAGCTGTTTTTT
NA,TRBV29-1,TRBJ2-7,few,CSVDGPQGGEQYF,TGCAGCGTTGACGGTCCCCAGGGCGGAGAGCAGTACTTC
NA,TRBV28,TRBJ2-7,many,CASSFLGQHSYEQYF,TGTGCCAGCAGTTTCCTGGGGCAACACTCCTACGAGCAGTACTTC
NA,TRBV4-1,TRBJ2-5,many,CASSQAPTGTGEETQYF,TGCGCCAGCAGCCAAGCCCCGACAGGGACTGGGGAAGAGACCCAGTACTTC
TRBD1,TRBV27,TRBJ1-6,many,CASNIQGPNSPLHF,TGTGCCAGCAACATACAGGGGCCTAATTCACCCCTCCACTTT
TRBD1,TRBV30,TRBJ2-1,many,CAWSAGGDEQFF,TGTGCCTGGAGTGCAGGGGGCGATGAGCAGTTCTTC
NA,TRBV28,TRBJ1-6,few,CASSAPQGNNSPLHF,TGTGCCAGCAGTGCCCCACAGGGTAATAATTCACCCCTCCACTTT
NA,TRBV18,TRBJ2-7,many,CASSPPGRGAYEQYF,TGTGCCAGCTCACCACCGGGCAGGGGAGCCTACGAGCAGTACTTC
NA,TRBV6-5,TRBJ1-1,few,CASTLRDSRAEAFF,TGTGCCAGCACACTCAGGGACTCCCGGGCTGAAGCTTTCTTT
TRBD1,TRBV9,TRBJ2-7,many,CASSPPAGGTYEQYF,TGTGCCAGCAGCCCCCCGGCAGGGGGAACCTACGAGCAGTACTTC
NA,TRBV4-2,TRBJ2-3,NA,CASSQVVRGSTDTQYF,TGTGCCAGCAGCCAAGTCGTGCGCGGGAGCACAGATACGCAGTATTTT
NA,TRBV7-2,TRBJ1-1,medium-sized,CASSLTANTEAFF,TGTGCCAGCAGCCTCACAGCGAACACTGAAGCTTTCTTT
NA,TRBV5-6,TRBJ2-1,many,CASSLVPGSSGNEQFF,TGTGCCAGCAGCCTAGTCCCAGGGAGTTCAGGAAATGAGCAGTTCTTC
NA,TRBV5-4,TRBJ2-7,many,CASSSKAGGQRNEQYF,TGTGCCAGCAGCTCTAAGGCCGGGGGGCAGAGAAACGAGCAGTACTTC
TRBD2,TRBV7-6,TRBJ2-1,many,CASSPRGLAGGRPYNEQFF,TGTGCCAGCAGCCCGAGGGGACTAGCGGGAGGGCGACCCTACAATGAGCAGTTCTTC
NA,TRBV7-2,TRBJ1-6,many,CASRFRTDFNSPLHF,TGTGCCAGCAGATTCCGGACAGATTTCAATTCACCCCTCCACTTT
TRBD2,TRBV7-2,TRBJ2-1,many,CASSLEGMSASGKDEQFF,TGTGCCAGCAGCTTAGAGGGGATGTCGGCTAGCGGGAAGGATGAGCAGTTCTTC
NA,TRBV6-6,TRBJ1-1,many,CASSPSGKGNTEAFF,TGTGCCAGCAGTCCCTCAGGCAAAGGGAACACTGAAGCTTTCTTT
NA,TRBV4-2,TRBJ2-3,many,CASSLEVSGTDTQYF,TGTGCCAGCAGCCTCGAGGTTTCCGGCACAGATACGCAGTATTTT
NA,TRBV4-3,TRBJ2-1,many,CASSRQILGQVDEQFF,TGCGCCAGCAGCCGGCAGATTTTGGGGCAGGTGGATGAGCAGTTCTTC
TRBD2,TRBV30,TRBJ2-7,NA,CAWSLAGGPYEQYF,TGTGCCTGGAGTCTAGCGGGAGGGCCCTACGAGCAGTACTTC
NA,TRBV6-2/TRBV6-3,TRBJ2-1,many,CASRALGAYNEQFF,TGTGCCAGTAGGGCCCTAGGGGCCTACAATGAGCAGTTCTTC
NA,TRBV2,TRBJ1-2,many,CASSVRVGGYTF,TGTGCCAGCAGTGTTAGGGTAGGAGGCTACACCTTC
TRBD1,TRBV7-6,TRBJ2-2,few,CASSHGQGAFGELFF,TGTGCCAGCAGCCACGGACAGGGGGCCTTCGGGGAGCTGTTTTTT
NA,TRBV11-1,TRBJ2-2,many,CASSVTAQGELFF,TGTGCCAGCAGCGTTACCGCACAGGGGGAGCTGTTTTTT
NA,TRBV5-4,TRBJ2-7,many,CASSLDAKYEQYF,TGTGCCAGCAGCTTGGACGCGAAATACGAGCAGTACTTC
NA,TRBV18,TRBJ1-1,many,CASSKTGDMNTEAFF,TGTGCCAGCTCAAAGACAGGAGACATGAACACTGAAGCTTTCTTT
NA,TRBV11-3,TRBJ2-5,NA,CASSLEVSGDETQYF,TGTGCCAGCAGCTTAGAGGTGTCGGGGGATGAGACCCAGTACTTC
NA,TRBV9,TRBJ2-2,many,CASSPRRSANTGELFF,TGTGCCAGCAGCCCCAGAAGAAGCGCGAACACCGGGGAGCTGTTTTTT